Listed here are 16 T cell receptor beta chains from one sample, sequenced in a study of response to subunit inactivated influenza vaccine. TCRdb re-called the RT-PCR reads with MiXCR, one entry per CDR3 protein. The sample yields approximately 500,000 distinct CDR3 sequences, 10% to 15% seen once. The specimen was PBMCs from blood, collected roughly 46 days after vaccination. The receptors stem from a man in his forties or fifties who received an inactivated influenza vaccine.

This clonotype was seen a handful of times. This chain connects TRBV4-3 to TRBJ1-2; D remains unclear. The germline V gene encodes CDR1 LGHNA and CDR2 YSLEER. Trimming stripped 1 base from V and 4 bases from J, with 10 bases between. The CDR3 is made up of 14 amino acids. DNA for the CDR3: TGCGCCAGCAGCCAAGTGGTGGCACTCTATGGCTACACCTTC. Its protein is CASSQVVALYGYTF.

V and J are TRBV5-1 and TRBJ1-2, with TRBD1 as a possible D gene (5 bases). V lost 0 bases, J lost 6 bases, and 12 bases lay in between. The CDR3 spans 14 residues. Germline V CDR1 and CDR2: SGHRS, YFSETQ. The CDR3 sequence is CASSLEGAGDGYTF. The CDR3 DNA follows: TGCGCCAGCAGCTTGGAAGGGGCAGGAGATGGCTACACCTTC.

This clonotype was picked up many times. The V gene is TRBV5-8, the J gene TRBJ2-7, with TRBD1 matching over 10 bases. This CDR3 spans 14 amino acids. V was pared by 5 bases and J by 4 bases, with 6 bases of the junction left unmatched. Per the germline V gene, CDR1 is SGHTS and CDR2 is YDEGEE. Here the CDR3 DNA reads TGTGCCAGCAGTTGGGGACAGGGGAGTTACGAGCAGTACTTC. Translating it yields CASSWGQGSYEQYF.

This clonotype was recorded at least ten times. The rearrangement joins TRBV6-1 to TRBJ1-5; D remains unclear. Trimming took 6 bases from V and 5 from J, leaving 20 bases between them. Looked up from germline, CDR1 is MNHNS and CDR2 is SASEGT. The CDR3 has 16 amino acids. The DNA for the CDR3 is TGTGCCAGCAGCCCGGTTTATGGCTCGGCGGATCAGCCCCAGCATTTT. Translation: CASSPVYGSADQPQHF.

This clonotype was detected many times. This chain links TRBV7-9 with TRBJ1-3; 9 bases map to TRBD1. The CDR3 sequence is 14 residues long. Unmatched junction bases numbered 5, after V lost 3 bases and J lost 8 bases. Germline-derived CDR1 and CDR2 are SEHNR and FQNEAQ (reference sequence). The CDR3 sequence is CASSLGQGVHTIYF. In nucleotides, the CDR3 is TGTGCCAGCAGCTTGGGACAGGGAGTGCACACCATATATTTT.

This chain connects TRBV4-1 to TRBJ2-7; possible D gene TRBD2, 7 bases. V shed 1 base and J shed 5 bases, with 12 bases lying between them. Germline V gene lookup returns CDR1 MGHRA and CDR2 YSYEKL. This CDR3 is 14 amino acids long. The CDR3 coding sequence is TGCGCCAGCAGCCAAGTCACGGGGGGCCACGAGCAGTACTTC. This codes for CASSQVTGGHEQYF.

This chain joins TRBV11-2 and TRBJ2-7; the match to TRBD2 covers 8 bases. The CDR3 runs to 15 residues. Per germline, CDR1 SGHAT and CDR2 FQNNGV. V lost 5 bases to trimming and J lost 4 bases; unmatched junction nucleotides: 10. CDR3 amino acids: CASSPPLAGGYEQYF. The CDR3 DNA follows: TGTGCCAGCAGCCCCCCCCTAGCGGGTGGATACGAGCAGTACTTC.

The rearrangement uses TRBV7-9 and TRBJ2-1; TRBD1 might be the D (5 bases). The germline gives CDR1 SEHNR, CDR2 FQNEAQ (reference sequence). Trimming took 1 base from V and 11 from J, leaving 9 bases between them. The CDR3 length is 12 residues. CDR3 nucleotide sequence: TGTGCCAGCAGCTTAGAGGCAGGGAAGCAGTTCTTC. Translating gives CASSLEAGKQFF. The variable domain in full, completed from reference TRBV7-9 and TRBJ2-1, reads DTGVSQNPRHKITKRGQNVTFRCDPISEHNRLYWYRQTLGQGPEFLTYFQNEAQLEKSRLLSDRFSAERPKGSFSTLEIQRTEQGDSAMYLCASSLEAGKQFFGPGTRLTVL.

This clonotype was observed a few times. The chain uses TRBV19 and TRBJ2-1; D may be TRBD2 (6 bases). V was trimmed by 3 bases and J by 6 bases, leaving 9 bases between them. This CDR3 comprises 13 residues. Germline V gives CDR1 LNHDA, CDR2 SQIVND (reference sequence). The CDR3 DNA is TGTGCCAGTAGTATTCGGGGAGGCAATGAGCAGTTCTTC. Residues: CASSIRGGNEQFF.

A few counts support this clonotype. The rearrangement links TRBV29-1 to TRBJ2-7, with 11 positions matching TRBD1. The ends lost 3 bases at V and 2 bases at J; junction bases unmatched: 6. The germline gives CDR1 SQVTM, CDR2 ANQGSEA. The CDR3 runs to 15 residues. CDR3 region: CSVEDRGLFPYEQYF. DNA of the CDR3: TGCAGCGTTGAGGACAGGGGGCTGTTTCCCTACGAGCAGTACTTC.

The V and J genes are TRBV12-3 or TRBV12-4 and TRBJ2-7, with D possibly being TRBD2 (5 bases). V was clipped by 7 bases and J by 6 bases, with 13 bases between them. The CDR3 totals 12 residues. The CDR3 DNA is TGTGCCAGCAACGGGGTGGATTCCGAGCAGTACTTC. Protein product: CASNGVDSEQYF.

This clonotype was found many times. V gene TRBV28 combines with J gene TRBJ2-6; tentative D call: TRBD2 (6 bases). V was shortened by 8 bases and J by 0 bases, with 14 bases between the two germline ends. The germline CDR1 and CDR2 sequences are MDHEN and SYDVKM. The CDR3 is made up of 16 amino acids. CDR3 sequence (DNA): TGTGCCAGCGAGGGACTGACTATCTCTGGGGCCAACGTCCTGACTTTC. This gives the protein CASEGLTISGANVLTF.

This clonotype was seen repeatedly, ten times or more. The V gene is TRBV27, the J gene TRBJ2-2; 10 bases align to TRBD1. The junction had 2 bases not matched to a gene; V was cut back by 4 bases and J by 6 bases. CDR1 is MNHEY and CDR2 is SMNVEV in the germline V gene (reference sequence). The CDR3 length is 14 residues. The CDR3 loop is CASSWDRGAGELFF. CDR3 nucleotide sequence: TGTGCCAGCAGTTGGGACAGGGGTGCCGGGGAGCTGTTTTTT.

This clonotype was observed many times. The chain has TRBV12-3 or TRBV12-4 and TRBJ2-7; D is perhaps TRBD1 or TRBD2 (5 bases each). Trimming shortened V by 3 bases and J by 7 bases, and 19 bases separated the two germline ends. CDR3 length equals 15 residues. Here the CDR3 reads CASSLGVTARGEQYF. The CDR3 DNA sequence: TGTGCCAGCAGTTTGGGGGTGACAGCTAGAGGGGAGCAGTACTTC.

This clonotype came up a few times. V gene TRBV18 combines with J gene TRBJ1-1; the D is unclear. CDR3 size: 11 residues. V shed 3 bases and J shed 11 bases, with 10 bases lying between them. The germline V gene encodes CDR1 KGHSH and CDR2 LQKENI. The CDR3 loop is CASSPRGGAFF. Written as DNA, the CDR3 is TGTGCCAGCTCACCCCGGGGTGGTGCTTTCTTT.

CDR3 in amino acids: CASSFGSGGTDTQYF. CDR3 in DNA: TGTGCCAGCAGCTTCGGTAGCGGGGGCACAGATACGCAGTATTTT. V usage is TRBV7-2 and J usage is TRBJ2-3; TRBD2 matches 8 bases. The CDR3 spans 15 residues. With 3 bases clipped from V and 1 base from J, the junction kept 3 bases outside the gene matches. Looked up from germline, CDR1 is SGHTA and CDR2 is FQGNSA.